This TCR beta chain was sequenced during a study of blood T cell repertoires in COVID-19. Study context: COVID-19 samples collected from the United States, Italy and Spain covered acute and convalescent phases.

Repertoires were generated with immunoSEQ multiplex PCR, while TCRdb's copy carries only in-frame clones and drops some. The table records under 90,000 clones, about 83% of them present only once. Germline loops: CDR1 SGHDT, CDR2 YYEEEE. The CDR3 is 16 amino acids. After removal of 4 bases from V and 4 bases from J, the junction contained 8 bases not matched to a gene. The sequenced material came from peripheral blood. This sequence originates from a man in his sixties with acute or convalescent COVID-19. This chain uses TRBV5-6 with TRBJ2-3; 11 nucleotides agree with TRBD1. CDR3 bases: TGTGCCAGCAGCCTGGGGACAGGGGGAGAGGCAGATACGCAGTATTTT. This sequence encodes CASSLGTGGEADTQYF. The full variable domain, in which reference TRBV5-6 and TRBJ2-3 provide the parts outside the CDR3, is DAGVTQSPTHLIKTRGQQVTLRCSPKSGHDTVSWYQQALGQGPQFIFQYYEEEERQRGNFPDRFSGHQFPNYSSELNVNALLLGDSALYLCASSLGTGGEADTQYFGPGTRLTVL.